These T cell receptor beta chains were read from a single sample in a study of blood T cell repertoires in COVID-19. The assay was immunoSEQ multiplex PCR, and TCRdb's table has in-frame clones only and misses some. The sample records some 200,000 clones, 86% being singletons. The sequenced sample consisted of PBMCs or T cells enriched from blood (not recorded which). The receptors were sampled from a woman aged 50 to 65 in a cohort exposed to, infected with or recovered from COVID-19 (not recorded which). Each CDR3 is given with its conserved first and last residue. The D gene is left open where the match is weak. Clone size is shown for a subset of rows, as once, few, many or a class of expanded clone.

-	-	TRBV10-3	TRBJ1-2	TGTGCCATCAGTGAGGGGGGACTCTATGGCTACACCTTC	CAISEGGLYGYTF
-	-	TRBV28	TRBJ1-4	TGTGCCAGCAGTCCCCCGGCAGGGTCCGAGGCTAATGAAAAACTGTTTTTT	CASSPPAGSEANEKLFF
-	-	TRBV3-1/TRBV3-2	TRBJ2-3	TGTGCCAGCAGCCAAGAAAGAGGGGGGGAGCGCACAGATACGCAGTATTTT	CASSQERGGERTDTQYF
once	-	TRBV7-9	TRBJ2-4	TGTGCCAGCAGCTTGGGCGTAGCCAAAAACATTCAGTACTTC	CASSLGVAKNIQYF
-	-	TRBV11-3	TRBJ2-7	TGTGCCGGGCACGACTACGAGCAGTACTTC	CAGHDYEQYF
-	TRBD1	TRBV6-2/TRBV6-3	TRBJ1-5	TGTGCCAGCAGTACCTCGGACAGGTTCTTGCCCCAGCATTTT	CASSTSDRFLPQHF
-	TRBD2	TRBV4-3	TRBJ2-2	TGCGCCAGCAGCCAGACTAGCGGGGGGGCCGAGGAGCTGTTTTTT	CASSQTSGGAEELFF
-	-	TRBV12-3/TRBV12-4	TRBJ2-7	TGTGCCAGCAGTTTTGAGATCAGGGGCGAGCAGTACTTC	CASSFEIRGEQYF
few	TRBD1	TRBV2	TRBJ1-2	TGTGCCAGCAGGGCCGGGACAGCGAACTATGGCTACACCTTC	CASRAGTANYGYTF
-	-	TRBV5-4	TRBJ1-4	TGTGCCAGCAGCTCCCCGGGGCAGGGGACAACTAATGAAAAACTGTTTTTT	CASSSPGQGTTNEKLFF
-	TRBD2	TRBV7-2	TRBJ2-1	TGTGCCAGCAGAGCGGGAGCCGCGGGGGAAAGATGGGGTGAGCAGTTCTTC	CASRAGAAGERWGEQFF
-	-	TRBV21-1	TRBJ2-1	TGTGCCAGCAGCAAAACTGGGGCGCGACCGCTACTCGAATACAATGAGCAGTTCTTC	CASSKTGARPLLEYNEQFF
-	-	TRBV27	TRBJ1-5	TGTGCCAGCAGTTTCGAGGGTGGGGGGAATCAGCCCCAGCATTTT	CASSFEGGGNQPQHF